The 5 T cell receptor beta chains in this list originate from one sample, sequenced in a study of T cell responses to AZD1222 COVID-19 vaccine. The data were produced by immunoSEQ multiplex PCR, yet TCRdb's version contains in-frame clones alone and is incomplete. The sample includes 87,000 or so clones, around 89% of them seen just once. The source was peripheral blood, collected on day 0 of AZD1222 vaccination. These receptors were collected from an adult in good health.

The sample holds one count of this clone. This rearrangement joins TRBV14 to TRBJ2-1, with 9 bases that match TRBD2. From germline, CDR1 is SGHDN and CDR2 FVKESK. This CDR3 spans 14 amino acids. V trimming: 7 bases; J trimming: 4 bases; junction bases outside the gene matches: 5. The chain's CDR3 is CASKAGGQYNEQFF. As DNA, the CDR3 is TGTGCCAGCAAAGCGGGGGGACAATACAATGAGCAGTTCTTC.

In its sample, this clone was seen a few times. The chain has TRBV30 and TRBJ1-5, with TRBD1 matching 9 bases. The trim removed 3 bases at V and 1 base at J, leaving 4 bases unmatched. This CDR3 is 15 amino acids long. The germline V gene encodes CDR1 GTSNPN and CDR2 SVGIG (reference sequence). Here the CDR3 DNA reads TGTGCCTGGAGCAAAGGACAGGGGAGCAATCAGCCCCAGCATTTT. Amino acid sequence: CAWSKGQGSNQPQHF.

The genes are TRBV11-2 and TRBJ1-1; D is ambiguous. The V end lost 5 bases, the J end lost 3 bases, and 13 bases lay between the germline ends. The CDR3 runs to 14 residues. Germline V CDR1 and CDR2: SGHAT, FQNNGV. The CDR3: CASSIGSGDTEAFF. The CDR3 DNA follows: TGTGCCAGCAGCATAGGGTCTGGGGACACTGAAGCTTTCTTT.

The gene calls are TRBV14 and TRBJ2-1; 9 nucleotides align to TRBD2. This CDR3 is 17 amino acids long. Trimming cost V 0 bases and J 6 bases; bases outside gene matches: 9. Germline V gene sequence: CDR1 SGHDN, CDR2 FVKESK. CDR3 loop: CASSQELGRGGSNEQFF. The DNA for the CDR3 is TGTGCCAGCAGCCAAGAATTAGGGCGGGGGGGTTCCAATGAGCAGTTCTTC.

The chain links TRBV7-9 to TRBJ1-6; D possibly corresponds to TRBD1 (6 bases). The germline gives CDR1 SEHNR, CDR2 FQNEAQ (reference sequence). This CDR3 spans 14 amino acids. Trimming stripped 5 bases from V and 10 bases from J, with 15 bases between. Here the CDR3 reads CASSPWGQESPLHF. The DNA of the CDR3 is TGTGCCAGCAGCCCATGGGGGCAAGAGTCACCCCTCCACTTT. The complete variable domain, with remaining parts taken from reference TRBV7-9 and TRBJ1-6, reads DTGVSQNPRHKITKRGQNVTFRCDPISEHNRLYWYRQTLGQGPEFLTYFQNEAQLEKSRLLSDRFSAERPKGSFSTLEIQRTEQGDSAMYLCASSPWGQESPLHFGNGTRLTVT.